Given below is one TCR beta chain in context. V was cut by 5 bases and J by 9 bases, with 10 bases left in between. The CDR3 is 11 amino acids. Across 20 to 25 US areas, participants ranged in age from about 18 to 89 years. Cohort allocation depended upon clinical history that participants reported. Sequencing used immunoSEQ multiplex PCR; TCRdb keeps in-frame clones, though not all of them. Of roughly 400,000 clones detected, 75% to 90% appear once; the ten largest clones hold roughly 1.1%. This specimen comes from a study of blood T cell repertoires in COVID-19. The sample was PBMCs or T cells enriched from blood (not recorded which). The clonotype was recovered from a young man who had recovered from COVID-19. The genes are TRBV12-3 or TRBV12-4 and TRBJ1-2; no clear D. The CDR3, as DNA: TGTGCCAGCAGTGAGGACTCACGCTACACCTTC. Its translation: CASSEDSRYTF.